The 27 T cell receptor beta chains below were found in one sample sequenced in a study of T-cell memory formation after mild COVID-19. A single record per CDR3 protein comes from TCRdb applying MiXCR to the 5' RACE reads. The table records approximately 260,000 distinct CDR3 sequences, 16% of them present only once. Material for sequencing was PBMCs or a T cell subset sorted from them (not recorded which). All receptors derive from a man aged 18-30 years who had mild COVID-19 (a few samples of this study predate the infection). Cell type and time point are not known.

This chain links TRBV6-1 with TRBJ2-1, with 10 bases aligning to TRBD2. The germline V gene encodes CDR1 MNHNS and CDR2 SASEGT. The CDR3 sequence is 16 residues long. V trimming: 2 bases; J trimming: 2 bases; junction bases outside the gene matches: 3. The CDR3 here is CASSEFGLAAYNEQFF. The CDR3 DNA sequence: TGTGCCAGCAGTGAATTTGGACTAGCGGCCTACAATGAGCAGTTCTTC.

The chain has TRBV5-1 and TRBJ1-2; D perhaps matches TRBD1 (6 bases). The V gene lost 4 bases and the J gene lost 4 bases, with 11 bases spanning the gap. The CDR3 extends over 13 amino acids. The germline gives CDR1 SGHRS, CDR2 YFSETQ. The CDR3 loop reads CASSLGTSYGYTF. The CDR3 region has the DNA TGCGCCAGCAGCCTAGGGACAAGCTATGGCTACACCTTC.

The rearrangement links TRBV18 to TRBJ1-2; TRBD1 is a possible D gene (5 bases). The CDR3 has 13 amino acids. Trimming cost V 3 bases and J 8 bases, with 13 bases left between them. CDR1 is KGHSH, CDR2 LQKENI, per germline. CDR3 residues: CASSPREADGYTF. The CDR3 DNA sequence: TGTGCCAGCTCACCCAGGGAAGCGGACGGCTACACCTTC.

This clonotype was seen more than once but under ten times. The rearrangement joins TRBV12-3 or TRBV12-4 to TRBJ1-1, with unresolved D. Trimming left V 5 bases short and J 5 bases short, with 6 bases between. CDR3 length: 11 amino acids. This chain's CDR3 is CASSSRTEAFF. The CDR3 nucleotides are TGTGCCAGCAGTAGCCGGACTGAAGCTTTCTTT.

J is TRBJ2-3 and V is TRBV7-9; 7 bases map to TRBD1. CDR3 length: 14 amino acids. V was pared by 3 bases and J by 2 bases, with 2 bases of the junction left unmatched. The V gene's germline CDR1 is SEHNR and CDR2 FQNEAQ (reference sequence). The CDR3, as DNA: TGTGCCAGCAGCTTGGACAGGCCCACAGATACGCAGTATTTT. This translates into CASSLDRPTDTQYF.

The CDR3 region has the DNA TGTGCCAGTAGTTTTGATACCGGGACCTATGGCTACACCTTC. This codes for CASSFDTGTYGYTF. The V and J genes are TRBV19 and TRBJ1-2; D perhaps matches TRBD1 (5 bases). The CDR3 runs to 14 residues. Looked up from germline, CDR1 is LNHDA and CDR2 is SQIVND (reference sequence). V lost 5 bases to trimming and J lost 4 bases, with 14 bases between them.

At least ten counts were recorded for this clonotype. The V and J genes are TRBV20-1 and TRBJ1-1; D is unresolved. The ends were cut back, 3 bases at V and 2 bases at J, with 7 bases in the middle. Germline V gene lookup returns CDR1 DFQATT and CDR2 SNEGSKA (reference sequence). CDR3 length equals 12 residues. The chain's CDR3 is CSASDVNTEAFF. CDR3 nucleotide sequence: TGCAGTGCTAGTGATGTTAACACTGAAGCTTTCTTT.

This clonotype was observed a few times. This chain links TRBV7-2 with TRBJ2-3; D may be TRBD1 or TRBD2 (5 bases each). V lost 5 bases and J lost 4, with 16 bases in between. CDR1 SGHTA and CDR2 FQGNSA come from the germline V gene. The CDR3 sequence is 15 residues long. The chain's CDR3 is CASSPTSRGPDTQYF. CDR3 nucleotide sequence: TGTGCCAGCAGCCCTACTAGTAGGGGCCCAGATACGCAGTATTTT.

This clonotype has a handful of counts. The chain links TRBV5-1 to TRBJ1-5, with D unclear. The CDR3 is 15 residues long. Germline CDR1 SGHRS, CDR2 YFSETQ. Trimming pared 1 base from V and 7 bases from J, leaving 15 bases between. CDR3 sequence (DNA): TGCGCCAGCAGCTTGAGCCCAGACGTGGGCCAGCCCCAGCATTTT. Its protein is CASSLSPDVGQPQHF. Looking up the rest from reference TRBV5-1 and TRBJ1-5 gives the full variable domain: KAGVTQTPRYLIKTRGQQVTLSCSPISGHRSVSWYQQTPGQGLQFLFEYFSETQRNKGNFPGRFSGRQFSNSRSEMNVSTLELGDSALYLCASSLSPDVGQPQHFGDGTRLSIL.

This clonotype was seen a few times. CDR3: CASSYSRGRASSPLHF. In DNA form, the CDR3 reads TGTGCCAGCAGTTACTCCCGCGGCAGGGCGAGTTCACCCCTCCACTTT. The chain is built from TRBV6-5 and TRBJ1-6; TRBD1 might be the D (5 bases). This CDR3 comprises 16 residues. The germline V gene encodes CDR1 MNHEY and CDR2 SVGAGI. V lost 0 bases, J lost 9 bases, and 15 bases lay in between.

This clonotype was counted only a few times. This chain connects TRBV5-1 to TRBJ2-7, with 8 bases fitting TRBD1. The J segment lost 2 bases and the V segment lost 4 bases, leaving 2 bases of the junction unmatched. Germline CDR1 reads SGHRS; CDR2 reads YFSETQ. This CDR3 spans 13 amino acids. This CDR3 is CASSKDRAYEQYV. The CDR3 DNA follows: TGCGCCAGCAGCAAGGACAGGGCCTACGAGCAGTACGTC.

The CDR3 sequence: CASSWASGDYEQYF. CDR3 nucleotide sequence: TGTGCCAGCAGCTGGGCATCCGGGGACTACGAGCAGTACTTC. The chain recombines TRBV11-2 with TRBJ2-7; weak D call: TRBD2 (5 bases). V lost 4 bases to trimming and J lost 3 bases, with 13 bases between them. This CDR3 spans 14 amino acids. CDR1 is SGHAT and CDR2 is FQNNGV in the germline V gene.

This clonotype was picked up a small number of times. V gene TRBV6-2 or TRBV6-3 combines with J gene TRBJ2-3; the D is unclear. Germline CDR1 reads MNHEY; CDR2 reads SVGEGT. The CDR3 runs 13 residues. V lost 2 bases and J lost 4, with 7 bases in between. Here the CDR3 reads CASSYGVADTQYF. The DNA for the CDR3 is TGTGCCAGCAGTTACGGGGTGGCAGATACGCAGTATTTT.

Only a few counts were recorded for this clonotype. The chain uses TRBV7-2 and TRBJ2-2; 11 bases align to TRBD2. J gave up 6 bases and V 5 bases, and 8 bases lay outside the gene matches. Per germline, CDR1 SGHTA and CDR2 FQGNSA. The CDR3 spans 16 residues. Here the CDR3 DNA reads TGTGCCAGCAGCGAAGTAGCGGGGGGGACGGCCGGGGAGCTGTTTTTT. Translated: CASSEVAGGTAGELFF.

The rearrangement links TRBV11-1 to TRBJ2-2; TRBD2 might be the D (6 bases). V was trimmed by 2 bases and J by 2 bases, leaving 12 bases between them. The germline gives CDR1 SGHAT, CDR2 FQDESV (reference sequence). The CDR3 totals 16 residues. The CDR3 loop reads CASSLSRGDNTGELFF. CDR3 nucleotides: TGTGCCAGCAGCTTATCACGCGGGGACAACACCGGGGAGCTGTTTTTT.

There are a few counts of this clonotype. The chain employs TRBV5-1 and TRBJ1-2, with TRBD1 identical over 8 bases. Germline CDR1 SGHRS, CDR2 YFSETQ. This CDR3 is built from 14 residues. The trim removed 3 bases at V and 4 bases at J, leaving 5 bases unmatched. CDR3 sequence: CASSSGQGIYGYTF. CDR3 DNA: TGCGCCAGCAGCTCCGGACAGGGAATCTATGGCTACACCTTC.

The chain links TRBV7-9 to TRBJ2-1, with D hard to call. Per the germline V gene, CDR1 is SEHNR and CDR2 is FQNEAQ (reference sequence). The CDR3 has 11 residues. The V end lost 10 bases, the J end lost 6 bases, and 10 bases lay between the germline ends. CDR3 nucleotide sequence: TGTGCCATCCTAGAAAGCAATGAGCAGTTCTTC. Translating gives CAILESNEQFF.

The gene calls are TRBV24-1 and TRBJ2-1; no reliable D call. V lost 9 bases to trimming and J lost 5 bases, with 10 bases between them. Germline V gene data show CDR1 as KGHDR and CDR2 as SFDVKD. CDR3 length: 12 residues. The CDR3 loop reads CATWNPDNEQFF. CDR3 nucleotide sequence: TGTGCCACCTGGAACCCCGACAATGAGCAGTTCTTC.

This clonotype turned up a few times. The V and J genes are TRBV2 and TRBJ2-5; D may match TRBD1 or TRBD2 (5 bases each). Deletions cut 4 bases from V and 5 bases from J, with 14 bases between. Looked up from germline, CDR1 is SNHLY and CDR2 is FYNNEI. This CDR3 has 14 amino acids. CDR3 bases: TGTGCCAGCAGTGGGGACGCAGGACGGGAGACCCAGTACTTC. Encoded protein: CASSGDAGRETQYF.

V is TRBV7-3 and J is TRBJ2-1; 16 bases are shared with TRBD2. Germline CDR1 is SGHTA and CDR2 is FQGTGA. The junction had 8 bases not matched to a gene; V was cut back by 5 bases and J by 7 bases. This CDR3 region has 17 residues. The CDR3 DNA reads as TGTGCCAGCAGCCCCGGGACTAGCGGGGGGGCCGGGAATGAGCAGTTCTTC. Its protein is CASSPGTSGGAGNEQFF.

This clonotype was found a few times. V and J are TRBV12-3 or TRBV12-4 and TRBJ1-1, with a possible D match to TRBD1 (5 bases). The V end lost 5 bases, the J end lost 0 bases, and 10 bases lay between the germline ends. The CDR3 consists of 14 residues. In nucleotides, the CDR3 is TGTGCCAGCAGTCCCCCGGGGGTGAACACTGAAGCTTTCTTT. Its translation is CASSPPGVNTEAFF.

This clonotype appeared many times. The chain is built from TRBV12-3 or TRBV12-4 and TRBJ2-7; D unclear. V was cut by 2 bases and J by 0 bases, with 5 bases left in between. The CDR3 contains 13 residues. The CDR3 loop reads CASSLTPSYEQYV. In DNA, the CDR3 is TGTGCCAGCAGTTTAACACCCTCCTACGAGCAGTACGTC.

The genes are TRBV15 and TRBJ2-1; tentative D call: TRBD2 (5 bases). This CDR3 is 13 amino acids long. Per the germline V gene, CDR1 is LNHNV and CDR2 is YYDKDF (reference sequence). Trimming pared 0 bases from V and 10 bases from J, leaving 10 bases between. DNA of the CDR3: TGTGCCACCAGCAGAGATTTCCAGCGGGAGCAGTTCTTC. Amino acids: CATSRDFQREQFF. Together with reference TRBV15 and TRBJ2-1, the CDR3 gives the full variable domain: DAMVIQNPRYQVTQFGKPVTLSCSQTLNHNVMYWYQQKSSQAPKLLFHYYDKDFNNEADTPDNFQSRRPNTSFCFLDIRSPGLGDTAMYLCATSRDFQREQFFGPGTRLTVL.

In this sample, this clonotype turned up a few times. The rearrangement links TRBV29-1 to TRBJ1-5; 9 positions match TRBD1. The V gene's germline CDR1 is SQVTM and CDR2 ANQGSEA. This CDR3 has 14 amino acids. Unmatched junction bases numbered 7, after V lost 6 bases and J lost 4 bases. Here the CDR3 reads CSVGGTGRNQPQHF. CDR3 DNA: TGCAGCGTCGGAGGGACAGGGCGAAATCAGCCCCAGCATTTT.

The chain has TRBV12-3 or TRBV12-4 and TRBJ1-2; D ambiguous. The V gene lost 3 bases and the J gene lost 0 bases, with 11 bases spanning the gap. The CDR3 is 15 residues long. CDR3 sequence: CASSFQAASNYGYTF. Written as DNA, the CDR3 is TGTGCCAGCAGTTTTCAGGCGGCCTCTAACTATGGCTACACCTTC.

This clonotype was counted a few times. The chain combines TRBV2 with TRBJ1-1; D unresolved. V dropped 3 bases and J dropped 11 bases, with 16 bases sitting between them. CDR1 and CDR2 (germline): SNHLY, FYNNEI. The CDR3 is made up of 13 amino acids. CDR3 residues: CASSEQDSHGAFF. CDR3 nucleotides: TGTGCCAGCAGTGAGCAGGACTCACATGGGGCTTTCTTT.

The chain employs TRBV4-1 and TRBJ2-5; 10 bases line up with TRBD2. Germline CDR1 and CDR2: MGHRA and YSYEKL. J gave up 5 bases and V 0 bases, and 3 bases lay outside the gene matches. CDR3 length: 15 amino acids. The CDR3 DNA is TGCGCCAGCAGCCAAGACCGGGGACTAGCGGAGACCCAGTACTTC. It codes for CASSQDRGLAETQYF.